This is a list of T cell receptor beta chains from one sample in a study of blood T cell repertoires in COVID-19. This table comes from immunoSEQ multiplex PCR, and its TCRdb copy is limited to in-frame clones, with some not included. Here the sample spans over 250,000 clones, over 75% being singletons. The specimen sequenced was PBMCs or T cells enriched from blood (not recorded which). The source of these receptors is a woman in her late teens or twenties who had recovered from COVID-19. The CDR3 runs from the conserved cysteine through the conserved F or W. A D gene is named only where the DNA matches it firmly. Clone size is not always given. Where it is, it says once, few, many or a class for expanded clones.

CDR3: CSASTTSGSYNEQFF; DNA: TGCAGTGCTAGTACGACTAGCGGGTCCTACAATGAGCAGTTCTTC; J: TRBJ2-1; D: TRBD2; V: TRBV20-1; size: -
CDR3: CASTLAGVGNEQFF; DNA: TGTGCCAGCACCCTAGCGGGGGTAGGGAATGAGCAGTTCTTC; J: TRBJ2-1; D: TRBD2; V: TRBV5-4; size: -
CDR3: CASTLDRISYEQYF; DNA: TGTGCCAGCACCTTGGACAGAATAAGCTACGAGCAGTACTTC; J: TRBJ2-7; D: -; V: TRBV6-6; size: -
CDR3: CASSRLGGYTEAFF; DNA: TGTGCCAGCAGTCGACTTGGGGGGTACACTGAAGCTTTCTTT; J: TRBJ1-1; D: -; V: TRBV28; size: few
CDR3: CASSRGGGYNEQFF; DNA: TGTGCCAGCTCTCGGGGGGGAGGGTACAATGAGCAGTTCTTC; J: TRBJ2-1; D: TRBD2; V: TRBV25-1; size: once
CDR3: CASSLEAAAGETQYF; DNA: TGTGCCAGCAGCTTGGAGGCGGCGGCGGGGGAGACCCAGTACTTC; J: TRBJ2-5; D: -; V: TRBV5-5; size: -
CDR3: CASSQEGRVYGYTF; DNA: TGCGCCAGCAGCCAAGAGGGCAGGGTTTATGGCTACACCTTC; J: TRBJ1-2; D: -; V: TRBV4-1; size: -
CDR3: CATKGLYFGEQFF; DNA: TGTGCCACAAAGGGACTCTACTTTGGAGAGCAGTTCTTC; J: TRBJ2-1; D: -; V: TRBV19; size: -
CDR3: CAWRDPGSGGGYTF; DNA: TGTGCCTGGAGAGACCCCGGGAGCGGGGGTGGCTACACCTTC; J: TRBJ1-2; D: -; V: TRBV30; size: few
CDR3: CASSTRVSAGFSYEQYF; DNA: TGTGCCAGCAGTACCCGGGTGTCGGCGGGGTTCTCCTACGAGCAGTACTTC; J: TRBJ2-7; D: -; V: TRBV6-2/TRBV6-3; size: -
CDR3: CASSFARYSYEQYF; DNA: TGTGCCAGCAGTTTCGCTCGGTACTCCTACGAGCAGTACTTC; J: TRBJ2-7; D: -; V: TRBV28; size: once
CDR3: CASSPVSSGGAREQFF; DNA: TGTGCCAGCAGTCCCGTAAGCAGCGGGGGGGCGCGTGAGCAGTTCTTC; J: TRBJ2-1; D: TRBD2; V: TRBV5-4; size: -
CDR3: CASSVGPRAGGLDEQFF; DNA: TGTGCCAGCAGCGTAGGGCCTCGCGCGGGGGGGCTGGATGAGCAGTTCTTC; J: TRBJ2-1; D: TRBD2; V: TRBV9; size: -
CDR3: CASGGGYNEQFF; DNA: TGTGCCAGCGGGGGCGGCTACAATGAGCAGTTCTTC; J: TRBJ2-1; D: -; V: TRBV7-8; size: -
CDR3: CASSLGRPTDTQYF; DNA: TGTGCCAGCAGCTTGGGCAGGCCCACAGATACGCAGTATTTT; J: TRBJ2-3; D: -; V: TRBV5-6; size: -
CDR3: CASSQDSRGLGNTIYF; DNA: TGTGCCAGCAGCCAAGATAGCAGGGGGCTAGGAAACACCATATATTTT; J: TRBJ1-3; D: TRBD1; V: TRBV4-2; size: -
CDR3: CASSPFSGTGYEQYF; DNA: TGTGCCAGTAGCCCTTTTTCCGGGACAGGCTACGAGCAGTACTTC; J: TRBJ2-7; D: TRBD1; V: TRBV19; size: -
CDR3: CASSLEMGQLYNEQFF; DNA: TGTGCCAGCAGCTTGGAAATGGGACAGCTCTACAATGAGCAGTTCTTC; J: TRBJ2-1; D: TRBD1; V: TRBV5-4; size: -
CDR3: CSASLLAGGKGFF; DNA: TGCAGTGCTAGTCTCCTAGCGGGGGGGAAAGGGTTCTTC; J: TRBJ2-1; D: TRBD2; V: TRBV20-1; size: -
CDR3: CASSYSQGYGYTF; DNA: TGTGCCAGCAGTTACTCCCAGGGGTATGGCTACACCTTC; J: TRBJ1-2; D: -; V: TRBV6-5; size: -
CDR3: CASRLAGGLGETQYF; DNA: TGTGCCAGCAGGCTAGCGGGGGGGCTGGGAGAGACCCAGTACTTC; J: TRBJ2-5; D: TRBD2; V: TRBV6-5; size: -
CDR3: CASSPGSSSPLHF; DNA: TGTGCCAGCAGTCCGGGGTCAAGTTCACCCCTCCACTTT; J: TRBJ1-6; D: -; V: TRBV12-3/TRBV12-4; size: -
CDR3: CASRGLAGDSYNEQFF; DNA: TGTGCCAGCAGGGGACTAGCGGGCGACTCCTACAATGAGCAGTTCTTC; J: TRBJ2-1; D: TRBD2; V: TRBV25-1; size: -
CDR3: CAVSAEDYSNQPQHF; DNA: TGTGCCGTCTCAGCGGAGGACTATAGCAATCAGCCCCAGCATTTT; J: TRBJ1-5; D: -; V: TRBV10-3; size: once